Listed below are T cell receptor beta chains from one sample, sequenced in a study of T cell responses to AZD1222 COVID-19 vaccine. Here immunoSEQ multiplex PCR was the method, and the copy in TCRdb shows in-frame clones only, minus some. The profile covers about 110,000 clones, with roughly 90% appearing a single time and approximately 4% taken by the ten largest. The sample here was peripheral blood, taken on day 0 of AZD1222 vaccination. The receptors were gathered from an adult in good health. Both conserved end residues are trimmed from each CDR3. The D gene is left open where the match is weak.

TRBV18	.	ASSQADTFTGGTEAF
TRBV28	TRBD1	ASSLEIRGPSNEKLF
TRBV9	.	ASSVDLTANSPLH
TRBV5-5	TRBD2	ASSVTSALSYNEQF
TRBV28	.	ASSFHGGNYGYT
TRBV2	.	ASTRSISNQPQH
TRBV19	TRBD1	AATGNNSPLH
TRBV29-1	.	SVSRPPFGYT
TRBV15	TRBD1	ATSRDPTGANYEQY
TRBV6-2/TRBV6-3	.	ASSPRFLRIQPQH
TRBV29-1	.	SVEGVTRTEAF
TRBV7-8	TRBD1	ASSRRTGQGNEQY